The rows below give T cell receptor beta chains drawn from one sample of a study of post-analysis software for immune sequencing data. Each CDR3 protein gets one entry after TCRdb re-called the PCR reads with MiXCR. This sample carries around 770,000 distinct CDR3 sequences, more than 45% of them seen once, and the ten largest clones take roughly 4.9%. The sample consisted of blood. The receptors come from a girl under 18 with multiple sclerosis. CDR3s include the opening cysteine and the closing phenylalanine or tryptophan. The D gene is left open where the match is weak. Rows give clone size only sometimes, using once, few, many, or a class for an expanded clone.

TRBJ2-3 . TRBV25-1 few TGTGCCAGCAGTGAAGGTGGTGGTACGCAGTATTTT CASSEGGGTQYF
TRBJ2-7 . TRBV12-3/TRBV12-4 many TGTGCCAGCAGTCCCGGGGGAGGTCCCTACGAGCAGTACTTC CASSPGGGPYEQYF
TRBJ2-7 TRBD2 TRBV20-1 . TGCAGTGCTAGAGATCTGAGGTTGGCGGGAGGACTCCGCTACGAGCAGTACTTC CSARDLRLAGGLRYEQYF
TRBJ1-3 TRBD1 TRBV9 . TGTGCCAGCAGCGCACAGGGGCAGGGGTTTTCTGGAAACACCATATATTTT CASSAQGQGFSGNTIYF
TRBJ2-7 . TRBV6-1 . TGTGCCATCCGGGACCCTCGAGACTACGAGCAGTACTTC CAIRDPRDYEQYF
TRBJ2-1 TRBD1 TRBV6-6 few TGTGCCAGCACCGCGACAGGGGGCTTTTCCTACAATGAGCAGTTCTTC CASTATGGFSYNEQFF
TRBJ2-5 . TRBV5-1 . TGCGCCAGCAGCTTGGCTATACTGGGGACCCAGTACTTC CASSLAILGTQYF
TRBJ1-2 . TRBV7-9 . TGTGCCAGCAGCTTAGCGGGTGGTGGTGGCTACACCTTC CASSLAGGGGYTF
TRBJ2-7 . TRBV7-8 . TGTGCCAGCAGCCCCTCCCCGGGGGCCGCCTACGAGCAGTACTTC CASSPSPGAAYEQYF
TRBJ2-5 . TRBV12-3/TRBV12-4 . TGTGCCAGCAGTTTATCCGGGAGGACAGCACAAGAGACCCAGTACTTC CASSLSGRTAQETQYF
TRBJ2-1 TRBD2 TRBV29-1 few TGCAGCGCTGGAGAGCGGGGCCCCTACAATGAGCAGTTCTTC CSAGERGPYNEQFF
TRBJ2-1 TRBD2 TRBV7-2 few TGTGCCAGCAGCTCCTCTAGCGGGAGGGACAATGAGCAGTTCTTC CASSSSSGRDNEQFF
TRBJ2-7 . TRBV20-1 . TGCAGTGCTAGAGATTTTGGTACCCTTGGCTACGAGCAGTACTTC CSARDFGTLGYEQYF
TRBJ2-1 TRBD2 TRBV20-1 . TGCAGTGCCAGACCCGGGACTAGCGGGCTTGGAGAGCAGTTCTTC CSARPGTSGLGEQFF
TRBJ2-7 . TRBV30 . TGTGCCTGGTCAGCCGGGGCCGCATCCTACGAGCAGTACTTC CAWSAGAASYEQYF
TRBJ2-6 . TRBV6-2/TRBV6-3 . TGTGCCAGCAGACCGCCGGGGGCCAACGTCCTGACTTTC CASRPPGANVLTF
TRBJ1-3 . TRBV15 few TGTGCCACCAGCGAACCCGGAGGGGTAGGAAACACCATATATTTT CATSEPGGVGNTIYF
TRBJ1-1 . TRBV14 . TGTGCCAGCAGCCGCCGAAAGTTCCCGGGAGCTTTCTTT CASSRRKFPGAFF
TRBJ1-1 TRBD1 TRBV29-1 . TGCAGCGTTGAAGGAACAGGGGGTGGCACTGAAACTTTCTTT CSVEGTGGGTETFF
TRBJ1-2 . TRBV7-2 . TGTGCCAGCAGCCATGATGTGTCGGCCAGGTTTGGCTACACCTTC CASSHDVSARFGYTF
TRBJ2-5 . TRBV20-1 once TGCAGTGCTAATCGGCATGTGGGGGCAGAGACCCAGTACTTC CSANRHVGAETQYF
TRBJ2-7 TRBD1 TRBV7-6 . TGTGCCAGCAGCTTAGTTCCGGGACAGGTTAGCTCCTACGAGCAGTACTTC CASSLVPGQVSSYEQYF
TRBJ2-1 TRBD2 TRBV7-7 few TGTGCTAGCAGCTTAAACGGACTAGCGGCCTACAATGAGCAGTTCTTC CASSLNGLAAYNEQFF
TRBJ2-1 . TRBV25-1 few TGTGCCAGCAGTGTAAGCAGCTCCTACAATGAGCAGTTCTTC CASSVSSSYNEQFF
TRBJ1-1 TRBD1 TRBV7-9 . TGTGCCAGCAGCTTTGGGACAGCGAACACTGAAGCTTTCTTT CASSFGTANTEAFF
TRBJ1-2 TRBD1 TRBV6-1 . TGTGCCAGCAGCACCCAACGACAGGGGCGCGGTCGTGTCGGCTACACCTTC CASSTQRQGRGRVGYTF
TRBJ2-5 TRBD1 TRBV28 . TGTGCCAGCAGGGCCGACAGGGGACAAGAGACCCAGTACTTC CASRADRGQETQYF
TRBJ2-7 . TRBV7-2 . TGTGCCAGCAGCTTAGGCGTCAACAGGGACGAGCAGTACTTC CASSLGVNRDEQYF
TRBJ1-2 . TRBV6-1 few TGTGCCAGCAGTGATATAGACAGGAACTATGGCTACACCTTC CASSDIDRNYGYTF
TRBJ2-1 . TRBV11-2 . TGTGCCAGCAGCTTAGGGGGACCCAACAATGAGCAGTTCTTC CASSLGGPNNEQFF
TRBJ2-1 . TRBV24-1 . TGTGCCACCAGTGAAGGCTCCTACAATGATCAGTTCTTC CATSEGSYNDQFF
TRBJ2-7 TRBD2 TRBV4-3 . TGCGCCAGCAGCCAAGATTGGACTAGCGGGACCTACGAGCAGTACTTC CASSQDWTSGTYEQYF
TRBJ2-7 . TRBV29-1 . TGCAGCGTCCCAACACAAACCTACGAGCAGTACTTC CSVPTQTYEQYF
TRBJ2-7 . TRBV4-1 few TGCGCCAGCAGCCAAGTTCACAGCGGAGACGAGCAGTACTTC CASSQVHSGDEQYF
TRBJ2-1 . TRBV4-2 . TGTGCCAGCAGCCAAGTCCCAGCCGGGGGTAATGAGCAGTTCTTC CASSQVPAGGNEQFF
TRBJ2-7 . TRBV14 . TGTGCCAGCAGCCAAGGGGGTGGAGCCTACTACGAGCAGTACTTC CASSQGGGAYYEQYF
TRBJ1-2 . TRBV24-1 . TGTGCCACCAGTGACGCCGACCGCGGGGGCTACACCTTC CATSDADRGGYTF
TRBJ2-4 TRBD1 TRBV11-2 few TGTGCCAGCAGCCCCTTGACAGGGCCCAAAAACATTCAGTACTTC CASSPLTGPKNIQYF
TRBJ1-5 . TRBV10-3 . TGTGCCATCAGTTACGGTGGATGGGGACATCAGCCCCAGCATTTT CAISYGGWGHQPQHF
TRBJ2-7 TRBD1 TRBV27 . TGTGCCAGCAGGGTCGGGGACAGGGGAAACTACGAGCAGTACTTC CASRVGDRGNYEQYF
TRBJ2-5 . TRBV7-9 . TGTGCCAGCAGCCCGACAGGCCTTAAGCAAGAGACCCAGTACTTC CASSPTGLKQETQYF
TRBJ2-5 . TRBV24-1 . TGTGCCACCAGTGTAACAGGGAGTCAAGAGACCCAGTACTTC CATSVTGSQETQYF
TRBJ1-2 . TRBV12-3/TRBV12-4 many TGTGCCAGCAGCTTAAGAGGGAACTATGGCTACACCTTC CASSLRGNYGYTF
TRBJ1-5 . TRBV28 . TGTGCCAGCAGCTTAGGGCGCAGTACTAATCAGCCCCAGCATTTT CASSLGRSTNQPQHF
TRBJ1-2 . TRBV7-2 few TGTGCCAGCAGCCAAAGGAGGGGCTATGGCTACACCTTC CASSQRRGYGYTF
TRBJ1-2 TRBD1 TRBV10-3 . TGTGCCATCAGTTCCGGGACAGGAAGTTCTTCCTATGGCTACACCTTC CAISSGTGSSSYGYTF
TRBJ2-1 . TRBV30 many TGTGCCTGGAGTGACGTGGGTCAGCAGTTCTTC CAWSDVGQQFF
TRBJ2-7 . TRBV4-3 few TGCGCCAGCAGCCAAGAAGCTAGGGGGGACTACGAGCAGTACTTC CASSQEARGDYEQYF
TRBJ2-7 TRBD2 TRBV20-1 few TGCAGTGCCATCGGGACTATCTCCTACGAGCAGTACTTC CSAIGTISYEQYF
TRBJ2-3 . TRBV29-1 few TGCAGCGTTTGGGGGAAGACGAAAGATACGCAGTATTTT CSVWGKTKDTQYF